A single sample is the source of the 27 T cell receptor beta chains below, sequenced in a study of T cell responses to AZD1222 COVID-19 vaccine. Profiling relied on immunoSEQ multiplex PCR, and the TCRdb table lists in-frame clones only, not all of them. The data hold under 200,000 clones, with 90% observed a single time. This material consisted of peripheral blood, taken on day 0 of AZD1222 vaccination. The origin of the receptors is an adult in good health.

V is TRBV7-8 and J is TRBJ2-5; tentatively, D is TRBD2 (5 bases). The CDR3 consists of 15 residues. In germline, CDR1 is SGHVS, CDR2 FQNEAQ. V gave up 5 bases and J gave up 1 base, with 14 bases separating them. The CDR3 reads CASSVGVAFQETQYF. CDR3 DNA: TGTGCCAGCAGCGTAGGAGTAGCGTTCCAAGAGACCCAGTACTTC.

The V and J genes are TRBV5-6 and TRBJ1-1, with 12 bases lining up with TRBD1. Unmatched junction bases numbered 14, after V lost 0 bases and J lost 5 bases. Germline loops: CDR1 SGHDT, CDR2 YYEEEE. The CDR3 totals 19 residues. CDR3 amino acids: CASSLGPPGTGGRGTEAFF. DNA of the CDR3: TGTGCCAGCAGCTTGGGCCCACCCGGGACAGGGGGCAGAGGTACTGAAGCTTTCTTT.

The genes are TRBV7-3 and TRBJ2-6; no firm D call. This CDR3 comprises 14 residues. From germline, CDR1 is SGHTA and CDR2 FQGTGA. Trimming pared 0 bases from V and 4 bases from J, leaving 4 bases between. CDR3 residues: CASSLTRGANVLTF. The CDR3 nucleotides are TGTGCCAGCAGCTTAACTAGGGGGGCCAACGTCCTGACTTTC.

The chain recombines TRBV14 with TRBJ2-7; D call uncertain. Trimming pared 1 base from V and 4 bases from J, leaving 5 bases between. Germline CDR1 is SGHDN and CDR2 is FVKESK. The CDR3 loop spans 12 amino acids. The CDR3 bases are TGTGCCAGCAGCCAAGTACCATACGAGCAGTACTTC. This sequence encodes CASSQVPYEQYF. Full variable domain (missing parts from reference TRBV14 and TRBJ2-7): EAGVTQFPSHSVIEKGQTVTLRCDPISGHDNLYWYRRVMGKEIKFLLHFVKESKQDESGMPNNRFLAERTGGTYSTLKVQPAELEDSGVYFCASSQVPYEQYFGPGTRLTVT.

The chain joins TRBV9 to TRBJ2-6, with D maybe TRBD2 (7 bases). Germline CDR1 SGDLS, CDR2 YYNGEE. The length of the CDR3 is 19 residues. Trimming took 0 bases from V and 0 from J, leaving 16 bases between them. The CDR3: CASSVEGGRLRSGANVLTF. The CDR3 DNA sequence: TGTGCCAGCAGCGTAGAGGGGGGGAGGCTCCGCTCTGGGGCCAACGTCCTGACTTTC.

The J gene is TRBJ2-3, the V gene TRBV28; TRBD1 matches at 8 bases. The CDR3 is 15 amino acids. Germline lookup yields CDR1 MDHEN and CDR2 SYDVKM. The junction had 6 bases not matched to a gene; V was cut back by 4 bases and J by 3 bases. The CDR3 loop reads CASSSPGTGTDTQYF. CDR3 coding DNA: TGTGCCAGCAGTTCGCCCGGGACAGGAACAGATACGCAGTATTTT.

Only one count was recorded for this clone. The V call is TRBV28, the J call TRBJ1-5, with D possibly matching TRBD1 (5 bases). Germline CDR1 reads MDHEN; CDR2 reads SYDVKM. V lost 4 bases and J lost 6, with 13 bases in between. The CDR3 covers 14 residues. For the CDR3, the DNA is TGTGCCAGCAGTTCCCCGGAGGGGAGTCAGCCCCAGCATTTT. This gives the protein CASSSPEGSQPQHF. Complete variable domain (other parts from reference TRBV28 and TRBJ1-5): DVKVTQSSRYLVKRTGEKVFLECVQDMDHENMFWYRQDPGLGLRLIYFSYDVKMKEKGDIPEGYSVSREKKERFSLILESASTNQTSMYLCASSSPEGSQPQHFGDGTRLSIL.

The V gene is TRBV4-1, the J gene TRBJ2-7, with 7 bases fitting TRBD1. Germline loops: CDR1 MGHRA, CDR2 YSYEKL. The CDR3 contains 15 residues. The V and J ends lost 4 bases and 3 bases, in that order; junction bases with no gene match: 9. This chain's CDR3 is CASSRETGLDYEQYF. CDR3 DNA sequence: TGCGCCAGCAGCCGAGAGACAGGGCTTGACTACGAGCAGTACTTC.

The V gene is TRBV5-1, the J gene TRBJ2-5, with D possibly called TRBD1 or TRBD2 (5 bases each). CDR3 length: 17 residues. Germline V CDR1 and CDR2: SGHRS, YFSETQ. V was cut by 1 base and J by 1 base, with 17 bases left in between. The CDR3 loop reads CASSLTPPGALQETQYF. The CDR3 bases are TGCGCCAGCAGCTTGACACCTCCCGGGGCCCTCCAAGAGACCCAGTACTTC.

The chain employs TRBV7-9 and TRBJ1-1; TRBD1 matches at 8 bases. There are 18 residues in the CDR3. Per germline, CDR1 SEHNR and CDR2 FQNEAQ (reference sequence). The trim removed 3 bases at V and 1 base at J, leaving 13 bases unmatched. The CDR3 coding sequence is TGTGCCAGCAGCTTGGCCCCAGGGGGCGCATCACCGAACACTGAAGCTTTCTTT. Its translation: CASSLAPGGASPNTEAFF.

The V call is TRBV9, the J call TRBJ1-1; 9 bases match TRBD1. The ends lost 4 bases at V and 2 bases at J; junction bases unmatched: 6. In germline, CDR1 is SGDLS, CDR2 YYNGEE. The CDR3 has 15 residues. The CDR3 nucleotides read TGTGCCAGCAGCCCTCGGACAGGGGAAAACACTGAAGCTTTCTTT. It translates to CASSPRTGENTEAFF.

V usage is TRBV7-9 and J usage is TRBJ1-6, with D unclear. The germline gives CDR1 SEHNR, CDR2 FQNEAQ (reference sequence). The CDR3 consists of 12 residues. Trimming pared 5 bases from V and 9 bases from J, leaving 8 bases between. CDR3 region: CASSPDGSPLHF. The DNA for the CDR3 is TGTGCCAGCAGCCCCGACGGTTCACCCCTCCACTTT.

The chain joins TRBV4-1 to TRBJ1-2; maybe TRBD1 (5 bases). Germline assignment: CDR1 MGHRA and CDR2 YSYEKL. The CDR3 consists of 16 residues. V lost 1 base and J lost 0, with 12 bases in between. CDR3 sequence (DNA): TGCGCCAGCAGCCAAGTTGGGGCGGGAGCTAACTATGGCTACACCTTC. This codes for CASSQVGAGANYGYTF.

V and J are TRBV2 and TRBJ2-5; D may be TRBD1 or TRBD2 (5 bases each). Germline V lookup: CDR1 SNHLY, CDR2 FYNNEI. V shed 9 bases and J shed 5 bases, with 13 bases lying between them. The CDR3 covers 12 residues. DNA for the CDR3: TGTGCCAGGGAGGAGAAGGGGGAGACCCAGTACTTC. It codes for CAREEKGETQYF.

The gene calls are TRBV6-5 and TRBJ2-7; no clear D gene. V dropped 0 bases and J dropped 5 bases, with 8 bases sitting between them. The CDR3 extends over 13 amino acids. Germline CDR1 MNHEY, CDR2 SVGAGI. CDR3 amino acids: CASSYSRGHEQYF. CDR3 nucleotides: TGTGCCAGCAGTTACTCTCGTGGCCACGAGCAGTACTTC.

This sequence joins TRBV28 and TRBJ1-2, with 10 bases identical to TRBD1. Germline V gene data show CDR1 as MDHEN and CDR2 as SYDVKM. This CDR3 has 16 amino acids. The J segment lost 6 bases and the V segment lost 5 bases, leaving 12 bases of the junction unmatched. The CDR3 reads CASSAATGTGENGYTF. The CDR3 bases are TGTGCCAGCAGTGCCGCTACCGGGACAGGGGAGAATGGCTACACCTTC.

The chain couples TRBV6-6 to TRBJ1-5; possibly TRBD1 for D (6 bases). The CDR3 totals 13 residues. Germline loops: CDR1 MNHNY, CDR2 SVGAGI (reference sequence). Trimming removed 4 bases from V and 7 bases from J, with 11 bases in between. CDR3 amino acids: CASSSAGVQPQHF. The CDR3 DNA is TGTGCCAGCAGTTCCGCAGGGGTCCAGCCCCAGCATTTT.

CDR3 sequence (DNA): TGTGCCAGCAGCAAAAAGGGGGGAGGGTGGTCTAATGAAAAACTGTTTTTT. This gives the protein CASSKKGGGWSNEKLFF. The chain recombines TRBV21-1 with TRBJ1-4. TRBV21-1 is deemed a pseudogene. This CDR3 has 17 amino acids.

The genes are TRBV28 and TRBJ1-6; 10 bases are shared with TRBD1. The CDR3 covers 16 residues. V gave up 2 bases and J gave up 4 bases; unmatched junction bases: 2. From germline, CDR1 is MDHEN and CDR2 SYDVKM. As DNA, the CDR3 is TGTGCCAGCAGTTTACCGGGACAGGGGTATAATTCACCCCTCCACTTT. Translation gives CASSLPGQGYNSPLHF.

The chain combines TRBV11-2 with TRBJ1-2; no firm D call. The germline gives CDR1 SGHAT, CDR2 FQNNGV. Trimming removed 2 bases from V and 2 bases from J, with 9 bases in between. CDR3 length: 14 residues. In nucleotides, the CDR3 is TGTGCCAGCAGCTTATCAGGACGAAACTATGGCTACACCTTC. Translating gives CASSLSGRNYGYTF.

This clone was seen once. CDR3 coding DNA: TGCGCCAGCAGTCCTGGACAGGGACGATATCAGCCCCAGCATTTT. Encoded protein: CASSPGQGRYQPQHF. This chain connects TRBV5-1 to TRBJ1-5; 8 nucleotides agree with TRBD1. Germline CDR1 is SGHRS and CDR2 is YFSETQ. The V segment lost 5 bases and the J segment 5 bases; nucleotides outside the gene matches: 9. CDR3 length: 15 residues.

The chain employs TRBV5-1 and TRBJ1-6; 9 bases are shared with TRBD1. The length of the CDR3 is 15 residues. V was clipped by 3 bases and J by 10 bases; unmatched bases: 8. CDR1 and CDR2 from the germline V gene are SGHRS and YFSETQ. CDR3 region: CASSSSGTGPSPLHF. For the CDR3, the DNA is TGCGCCAGCAGCTCATCCGGGACAGGGCCGTCACCCCTCCACTTT.

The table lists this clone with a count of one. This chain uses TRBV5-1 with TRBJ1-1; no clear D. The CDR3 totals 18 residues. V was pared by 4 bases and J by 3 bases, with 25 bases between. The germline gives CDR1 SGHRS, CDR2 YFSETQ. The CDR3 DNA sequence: TGCGCCAGCAGCCCACATTCCGACCTCATAAAACGGGACACTGAAGCTTTCTTT. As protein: CASSPHSDLIKRDTEAFF. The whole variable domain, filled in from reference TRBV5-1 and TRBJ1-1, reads KAGVTQTPRYLIKTRGQQVTLSCSPISGHRSVSWYQQTPGQGLQFLFEYFSETQRNKGNFPGRFSGRQFSNSRSEMNVSTLELGDSALYLCASSPHSDLIKRDTEAFFGQGTRLTVV.

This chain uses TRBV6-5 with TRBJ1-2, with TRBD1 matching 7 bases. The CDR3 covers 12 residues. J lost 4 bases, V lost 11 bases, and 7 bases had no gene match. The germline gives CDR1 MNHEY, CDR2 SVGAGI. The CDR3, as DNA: TGTGCCGGCCAGGGGGGCAGCTATGGCTACACCTTC. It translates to CAGQGGSYGYTF.

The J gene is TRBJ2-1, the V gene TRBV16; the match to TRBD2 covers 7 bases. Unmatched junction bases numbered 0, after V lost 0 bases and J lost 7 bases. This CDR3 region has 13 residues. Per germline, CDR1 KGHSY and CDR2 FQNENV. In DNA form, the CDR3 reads TGTGCCAGCAGCCAATCGGGGGGGAATGAGCAGTTCTTC. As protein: CASSQSGGNEQFF.

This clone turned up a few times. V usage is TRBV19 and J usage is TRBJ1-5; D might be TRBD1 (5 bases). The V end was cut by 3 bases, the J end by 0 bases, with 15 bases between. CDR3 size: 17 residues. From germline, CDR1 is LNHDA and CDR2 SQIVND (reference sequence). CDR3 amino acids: CASSIFLTEFSNQPQHF. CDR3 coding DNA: TGTGCCAGTAGTATTTTCTTGACAGAATTTAGCAATCAGCCCCAGCATTTT.

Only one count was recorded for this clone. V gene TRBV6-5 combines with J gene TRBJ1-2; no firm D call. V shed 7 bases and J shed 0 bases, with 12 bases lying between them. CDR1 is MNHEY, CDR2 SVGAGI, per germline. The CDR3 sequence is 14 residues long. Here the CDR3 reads CASIKPGSNYGYTF. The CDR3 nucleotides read TGTGCCAGCATTAAACCGGGATCTAACTATGGCTACACCTTC.